Listed below are T cell receptor beta chains from one sample, sequenced in a study of T-cell memory formation after mild COVID-19. TCRdb redid the calling of the 5' RACE reads with MiXCR, one entry per CDR3 protein. The repertoire holds a few hundred thousand distinct CDR3 sequences, with approximately 10% as singletons. The source material was PBMCs or a T cell subset sorted from them (not recorded which). These receptors all come from a man aged 18 to 30 who had mild COVID-19 (a few samples of this study predate the infection). Cell type and time point are not known. The CDR3 runs from the conserved cysteine through the conserved F or W. A D gene is named only where the DNA matches it firmly. Expanded clones are given a class, and other clones once, few, many or no size at all.

>NA|TRBJ2-2|TRBV20-1|15|few
TGCAGTGCTAGCGAACAGGGAGCAGGCACCGGGGAGCTGTTTTTT
CSASEQGAGTGELFF
>NA|TRBJ2-3|TRBV7-9|14|NA
TGTGCCAGCAGCTCCTACACCGTCTTCCATACGCAGTATTTT
CASSSYTVFHTQYF
>TRBD1|TRBJ1-2|TRBV7-6|15|NA
TGTGCCAGCAGCCCTCGACCGGGACAGGACTATGGCTACACCTTC
CASSPRPGQDYGYTF
>NA|TRBJ2-2|TRBV7-2|14|many
TGTGCCAGCAGCTTAGGCCCCCAAACCGGGGAGCTGTTTTTT
CASSLGPQTGELFF
>NA|TRBJ1-5|TRBV12-3/TRBV12-4|15|NA
TGTGCCAGCAGTTCTTCAATCCAGGGGAACCAGCCCCAGCATTTT
CASSSSIQGNQPQHF
>NA|TRBJ1-1|TRBV7-2|14|NA
TGTGCCAGCAGCTTACTGGTGGGCAGACAAAAAGCTTTCTTT
CASSLLVGRQKAFF
>TRBD1|TRBJ2-5|TRBV2|13|few
TGTGCCAGCACCCCGACAGGGGCGGAGACCCAGTACTTC
CASTPTGAETQYF
>TRBD2|TRBJ2-5|TRBV6-5|14|NA
TGTGCCAGCAAAGGACTAGCGGGGGGTGGGACCCAGTACTTC
CASKGLAGGGTQYF
>TRBD1|TRBJ2-3|TRBV9|18|many
TGTGCCAGCAGCGTTTCCGGGACAGGGGGCGTTGGCACAGATACGCAGTATTTT
CASSVSGTGGVGTDTQYF
>TRBD1|TRBJ1-2|TRBV12-3/TRBV12-4|14|NA
TGTGCCAGCAGCCGAGGGGGCAATATGTATGGCTACACCTTC
CASSRGGNMYGYTF
>NA|TRBJ1-3|TRBV20-1|13|NA
TGCAGTGCCCGCCCGGTCTCTGGAAACACCATATATTTT
CSARPVSGNTIYF
>NA|TRBJ2-1|TRBV12-3/TRBV12-4|14|NA
TGTGCCAGCAGTTTAATGGGCGTGTACAATGAGCAGTTCTTC
CASSLMGVYNEQFF
>TRBD1|TRBJ1-3|TRBV5-5|17|few
TGTGCCAGCAGCTCTCCCTCGGACAGGGGGCCTGGAAACACCATATATTTT
CASSSPSDRGPGNTIYF
>TRBD2|TRBJ2-3|TRBV6-5|15|NA
TGTGCCAGCAGTTACTCGGGGGGGAACATAGATACGCAGTATTTT
CASSYSGGNIDTQYF
>NA|TRBJ1-4|TRBV7-9|15|few
TGTGCCAGCAGCTTAGAGGGGGGAACTAATGAAAAACTGTTTTTT
CASSLEGGTNEKLFF
>NA|TRBJ2-7|TRBV21-1|15|many
TGTGCCAGCTTTCCTTTCCCGGGACAGCCATACGAGCAGTACTTC
CASFPFPGQPYEQYF
>TRBD2|TRBJ2-4|TRBV9|19|medium-sized
TGTGCCAGCAGCCCGACTAGCGGGGGGTCCCTCGTAGCCAAAAACATTCAGTACTTC
CASSPTSGGSLVAKNIQYF
>NA|TRBJ2-3|TRBV10-3|13|NA
TGTGCCATCAGGGCCGGGAGCACAGATACGCAGTATTTT
CAIRAGSTDTQYF
>NA|TRBJ2-5|TRBV7-2|12|few
TGTGCCAGCAGCTTGCTGGGGGGCACCCAGTACTTC
CASSLLGGTQYF
>NA|TRBJ2-5|TRBV6-5|16|NA
TGTGCCAGCACTCCGGGGTGGGGGTTGCGCGGAGAGACCCAGTACTTC
CASTPGWGLRGETQYF
>TRBD2|TRBJ2-5|TRBV9|18|NA
TGTGCCAGCAGCGTAGGAGGGACTAGCGGGGGCTCGGGGGAGACCCAGTACTTC
CASSVGGTSGGSGETQYF
>TRBD1|TRBJ1-2|TRBV3-1|13|few
TGTGCCAGCAGCCAATTACAGGGGTCTGGCTACACCTTC
CASSQLQGSGYTF
>NA|TRBJ1-6|TRBV4-3|20|few
TGCGCCAGCAGCCGAATATTTCCGGGACGGGGAAGCTCCTATAATTCACCCCTCCACTTT
CASSRIFPGRGSSYNSPLHF
>TRBD1|TRBJ2-5|TRBV9|14|NA
TGTGCCAGCAGCCTCTCACAGGGGAGAGAGACCCAGTACTTC
CASSLSQGRETQYF
>NA|TRBJ2-5|TRBV7-9|14|NA
TGTGCCAGCAGCTTAGCGGGGGGCATGGAGACCCAGTACTTC
CASSLAGGMETQYF
>TRBD1|TRBJ2-3|TRBV5-1|13|NA
TGCGCCAGCAAGCCCAGGGGGCGAGATACGCAGTATTTT
CASKPRGRDTQYF
>NA|TRBJ2-7|TRBV24-1|13|NA
TGTGCCACCAGTGAACCCGGGTCCTACGAGCAGTACTTC
CATSEPGSYEQYF
>NA|TRBJ1-3|TRBV20-1|17|NA
TGCAGTGCTAGAGTTGAGGGGCCGACTAACTCTGGAAACACCATATATTTT
CSARVEGPTNSGNTIYF
>NA|TRBJ1-1|TRBV20-1|15|few
TGCAGTGCTAGAGGGGCCACGAAGTTGAACACTGAAGCTTTCTTT
CSARGATKLNTEAFF
>TRBD2|TRBJ2-3|TRBV5-1|15|many
TGCGCCAGCAGCTTGGGGCAGCGGGGGAAAGATACGCAGTATTTT
CASSLGQRGKDTQYF
>NA|TRBJ1-4|TRBV20-1|14|NA
TGCAGTGCTAGTCTTTTGACACCGAATGAAAAACTGTTTTTT
CSASLLTPNEKLFF